The clone carrying this T cell receptor beta chain has a single count. The entry originates in a study of T cells in localized non-small cell lung cancer. V lost 7 bases and J lost 8, with 11 bases in between. The CDR3 has 11 amino acids. Germline values: CDR1 MDHEN, CDR2 SYDVKM. TCRdb keeps only in-frame clones here, not all; method: immunoSEQ multiplex PCR. This repertoire shows 50,000 to 65,000 clones, roughly 80% found once; its top ten account for 4.5% to 5.5%. The clonotype originates from a woman aged 35-75 years with stage II lung adenocarcinoma. The V and J genes are TRBV28 and TRBJ1-2; no definite D call. Here the sequenced sample was PBMCs, taken before any cancer treatment. CDR3 sequence: CASTPGRGYTF. In DNA form, the CDR3 reads TGTGCCAGCACTCCCGGGCGAGGCTACACCTTC.